These 18 T cell receptor beta chains originate from one sample sequenced in a study of CD8 T cells in Susac syndrome. RNA, at roughly 0.5 to 1 ug, was reverse transcribed with random hexamers. One entry per CDR3 protein results from TCRdb running MiXCR on the immunoSEQ multiplex PCR reads. This table holds 160,000 or so distinct CDR3 sequences, around 96% found once. Sample: CD4+ T cells from PBMCs. The receptors were sampled from a human donor with Susac syndrome.

The chain carries TRBV12-3 or TRBV12-4 and TRBJ1-5; D is ambiguous. Trimming cost V 3 bases and J 3 bases, with 15 bases left between them. The CDR3 contains 16 residues. Here the CDR3 DNA reads TGTGCCAGCAGTTTTAGCAACCCCCAGTACAATCAGCCCCAGCATTTT. Translating gives CASSFSNPQYNQPQHF.

The genes are TRBV4-2 and TRBJ2-7; TRBD1 matches 10 bases. Germline CDR1 reads LGHNA; CDR2 reads YNFKEQ. With 6 bases clipped from V and 2 bases from J, the junction kept 4 bases outside the gene matches. The CDR3 extends over 14 amino acids. The CDR3 bases are TGTGCCAGCAGTAGAGACAGGGGGCCCTACGAGCAGTACTTC. It yields the protein CASSRDRGPYEQYF.

This clonotype was seen once. The chain links TRBV25-1 to TRBJ2-3; the D gene is possibly TRBD2 (7 bases). This CDR3 has 15 amino acids. V was clipped by 1 base and J by 1 base, with 9 bases between them. Per germline, CDR1 MGHDK and CDR2 SYGVNS. CDR3 in DNA: TGTGCCAGCAGTGAATGGGGGGGGCGCACAGATACGCAGTATTTT. The encoded protein is CASSEWGGRTDTQYF.

V is TRBV3-1 and J is TRBJ1-6, with D unresolved. The V end was cut by 3 bases, the J end by 10 bases, with 10 bases between. Germline CDR1 reads LGHDT; CDR2 reads YNNKEL (reference sequence). The CDR3 consists of 13 residues. CDR3 region: CASSHEGKSPLHF. CDR3 nucleotide sequence: TGTGCCAGCAGCCATGAGGGCAAGTCACCCCTCCACTTT.

The genes are TRBV5-8 and TRBJ1-4, with D tentatively TRBD1 (6 bases). V was pared by 1 base and J by 7 bases, with 11 bases between. The germline V gene has CDR1 SGHTS and CDR2 YDEGEE. This CDR3 region has 14 residues. The CDR3 region has the DNA TGTGCCAGCAGCTTGAACAGGGCTAGTGAAAAACTGTTTTTT. Its protein is CASSLNRASEKLFF.

The J gene is TRBJ1-1, the V gene TRBV25-1; TRBD1 agrees at 8 bases. The CDR3 spans 15 residues. Per germline, CDR1 MGHDK and CDR2 SYGVNS. Trimming removed 3 bases from V and 5 bases from J; junction bases left unmatched: 8. The CDR3 protein is CASSEDGQGLTEAFF. The CDR3 region has the DNA TGTGCCAGCAGTGAGGACGGACAGGGTTTAACTGAAGCTTTCTTT.

This sequence joins TRBV7-3 and TRBJ2-2, with a tentative D call TRBD2 (5 bases). CDR1 and CDR2 from the germline V gene are SGHTA and FQGTGA. Trimming shortened V by 6 bases and J by 7 bases, and 12 bases separated the two germline ends. The CDR3 is 13 residues long. CDR3 protein: CASRSTSDGELFF. Written as DNA, the CDR3 is TGTGCCAGCAGATCTACTAGTGACGGGGAGCTGTTTTTT.

The CDR3 is CASSFSNRGVYEQYF. CDR3 bases: TGTGCCAGCAGTTTCTCGAACAGGGGAGTTTACGAGCAGTACTTC. The V and J genes are TRBV27 and TRBJ2-7; 7 nucleotides line up with TRBD1. Germline loops: CDR1 MNHEY, CDR2 SMNVEV (reference sequence). V dropped 3 bases and J dropped 4; count of bases not matched to a gene: 9. The CDR3 covers 15 residues.

The V and J genes are TRBV29-1 and TRBJ1-5; maybe TRBD1 (5 bases). CDR1 SQVTM and CDR2 ANQGSEA come from the germline V gene. The germline V and J ends were trimmed by 4 bases and 2 bases, with 12 bases remaining between them. This CDR3 is 14 amino acids long. The CDR3 loop is CSVGDLGRNQPQHF. CDR3 in DNA: TGCAGCGTTGGAGACCTGGGGCGCAATCAGCCCCAGCATTTT.

The chain employs TRBV27 and TRBJ2-1; TRBD1 agrees at 12 bases. Germline lookup yields CDR1 MNHEY and CDR2 SMNVEV (reference sequence). With 7 bases clipped from V and 9 bases from J, the junction kept 16 bases outside the gene matches. The CDR3 runs 17 residues. The CDR3 DNA follows: TGTGCCAGCATACCATTTCTCCGGGACAGGGGGCAGGGTGAGCAGTTCTTC. This translates into CASIPFLRDRGQGEQFF.

The chain carries TRBV12-3 or TRBV12-4 and TRBJ1-2; possibly TRBD1 for D (6 bases). Trimming took 4 bases from V and 4 from J, leaving 13 bases between them. CDR3 length: 14 amino acids. CDR3 residues: CASSSRGPLYGYTF. CDR3 nucleotides: TGTGCCAGCAGTTCCCGGGGGCCTCTCTATGGCTACACCTTC.

The rearrangement uses TRBV3-1 and TRBJ1-4, with D tentatively TRBD1 (6 bases). CDR3 length equals 14 residues. Germline assignment: CDR1 LGHDT and CDR2 YNNKEL (reference sequence). Trimming removed 10 bases at V and 6 bases at J, with 18 bases between. In DNA, the CDR3 is TGTGCCACCGGTAACTGGGGGGGCGATGAAAAACTGTTTTTT. Amino acids: CATGNWGGDEKLFF.

The rearrangement links TRBV6-2 or TRBV6-3 to TRBJ1-1; D remains ambiguous. V lost 5 bases, J lost 1 base, and 14 bases lay in between. The germline V gene encodes CDR1 MNHEY and CDR2 SVGEGT. This CDR3 region has 15 residues. CDR3 DNA sequence: TGTGCCAGCAGTGCGGCAAACTTTCCGAACACTGAAGCTTTCTTT. The encoded protein is CASSAANFPNTEAFF.

This chain uses TRBV25-1 with TRBJ2-2; TRBD1 matches 11 bases. Germline lookup yields CDR1 MGHDK and CDR2 SYGVNS. CDR3 length equals 15 residues. V lost 4 bases to trimming and J lost 6 bases; unmatched junction nucleotides: 4. CDR3 region: CASSGTGGEAGELFF. The CDR3 DNA reads as TGTGCCAGCAGTGGGACAGGGGGCGAGGCCGGGGAGCTGTTTTTT.

The chain uses TRBV29-1 and TRBJ2-3, with 7 bases fitting TRBD1. The CDR3 has 16 amino acids. V gave up 6 bases and J gave up 0 bases; unmatched junction bases: 12. Germline assignment: CDR1 SQVTM and CDR2 ANQGSEA. CDR3 protein: CSVGPGQAVSTDTQYF. CDR3 DNA sequence: TGCAGCGTCGGACCCGGACAGGCAGTTAGCACAGATACGCAGTATTTT.

This sequence joins TRBV23-1 and TRBJ2-2; D might be TRBD1 or TRBD2, each matching 6 bases. TRBV23-1 carries the ORF label, with uncertain function. V was cut by 2 bases and J by 2 bases, with 15 bases left in between. The CDR3 has 17 residues. The CDR3 bases are TGCGCCAGCAGTCAAACCCGGGGGACATCTAACACCGGGGAGCTGTTTTTT. Translating it yields CASSQTRGTSNTGELFF.

This clonotype showed up just once. This chain links TRBV10-2 with TRBJ2-7, with TRBD2 matching over 8 bases. Trimming took 4 bases from V and 0 from J; bases not matched to a gene: 2. Germline CDR1 reads WSHSY; CDR2 reads SAAADI. The CDR3 spans 14 residues. The CDR3 here is CASSALAASYEQYF. The CDR3 nucleotides are TGCGCCAGCAGTGCACTAGCGGCCTCCTACGAGCAGTACTTC.

This clonotype was picked up one time. The chain recombines TRBV6-6 with TRBJ2-7; D gene ambiguous. Germline V gene data show CDR1 as MNHNY and CDR2 as SVGAGI (reference sequence). V was shortened by 2 bases and J by 1 base, with 3 bases between the two germline ends. The CDR3 has 12 amino acids. DNA of the CDR3: TGTGCCAGCAGTTACCCGTCCTACGAGCAGTACTTC. It codes for CASSYPSYEQYF.